This T cell receptor beta chain appears in the sequencing data of a study of cytomegalovirus exposure and HLA in healthy donors. Study information: Some 85 million unique TCRs, all from HLA-typed donors, were included in an early release of the data.

The sample holds one count of this clone. It was with 60 Vbeta and 13 Jbeta primers that the PCR ran. Generated by immunoSEQ multiplex PCR, the TCRdb table keeps only in-frame clones and is missing some. The sample includes about 150,000 clones, roughly 82% of them seen just once. The sequencing input was PBMCs. The clonotype comes from a male donor in good health and CMV-seronegative.

CDR3 protein: CSVVLFYEQYF. The CDR3 DNA reads as TGCAGCGTTGTTTTGTTTTACGAGCAGTACTTC. The chain has TRBV29-1 and TRBJ2-5; no firm D call. Matching the DNA end better, TRBJ2-7 makes the J call doubtful. Germline V lookup: CDR1 SQVTM, CDR2 ANQGSEA. The CDR3 sequence is 11 residues long.